This is a list of T cell receptor beta chains from one sample in a study of T cell repertoires in cytomegalovirus infection. One entry per CDR3 protein results from TCRdb running MiXCR on the reads. The table has a few hundred thousand distinct CDR3 sequences, roughly 22% seen once; the top ten hold around a sixth. The sample consisted of CD8+ T cells from PBMCs. The source of these receptors is a human donor in good health (CMV status not recorded). Some clones in this sample may be carry-over from other donors' samples. Both conserved end residues are part of each CDR3. The order of the fields is CDR3 DNA, CDR3 protein, D gene, V gene, clone size, J gene. D genes are given only for firm matches. Rows give clone size only sometimes, using once, few, many, or a class for an expanded clone.

TGTGCCAGCAGCTCGCGGGACCTTTTCATGAACACTGAAGCTTTCTTT,CASSSRDLFMNTEAFF,.,TRBV5-4,many,TRBJ1-1
TGTGCCATCAGTGACCAGAGTGGGTACACTGAAGCTTTCTTT,CAISDQSGYTEAFF,.,TRBV10-3,many,TRBJ1-1
TGTGCCAGCAGTTATGGCGACAGGACCGAGCAGTACTTC,CASSYGDRTEQYF,.,TRBV28,many,TRBJ2-7
TGTGCCAGCAATGTGGGAAGCTCCTACAATGAGCAGTTCTTC,CASNVGSSYNEQFF,.,TRBV28,few,TRBJ2-1
TGTGCCAGCAGTTTATACGAGGGGGATACGCAGTATTTT,CASSLYEGDTQYF,.,TRBV27,.,TRBJ2-3
TGTGCCAGCAGAGGACAGTACACCGGGGAGCTGTTTTTT,CASRGQYTGELFF,.,TRBV27,few,TRBJ2-2
TGTGCCAGCAGCTCGGGGGTGACTGAAGCTTTCTTT,CASSSGVTEAFF,.,TRBV7-9,many,TRBJ1-1
TGTGCCAGCAGTTTGACAGGGTCCAATCAGCCCCAGCATTTT,CASSLTGSNQPQHF,TRBD1,TRBV27,many,TRBJ1-5
TGTGCCAGCATGAACAGCCTACGCGAGCAGTACTTC,CASMNSLREQYF,.,TRBV6-2/TRBV6-3,few,TRBJ2-7
TGCAGTGCTAGAGAGTTGTTAAACATTCAGTACTTC,CSARELLNIQYF,.,TRBV20-1,medium-sized,TRBJ2-4
TGCGCCAGCAGCCAAGTGACCGGGACGACCTACGAGCAGTACTTC,CASSQVTGTTYEQYF,.,TRBV4-1,.,TRBJ2-7
TGTGCTCACGCACCTACGAGCTCCTACGAGCAGTACTTC,CAHAPTSSYEQYF,.,TRBV28,.,TRBJ2-7
TGTGCCAGCAGTACTACAGGGACCCCTCTAGATGGCTACACCTTC,CASSTTGTPLDGYTF,.,TRBV11-2,few,TRBJ1-2
TGCAGTGCTAGAGAGCCGGGGGCGCCGGGAAACACCATATATTTT,CSAREPGAPGNTIYF,.,TRBV20-1,.,TRBJ1-3
TGTGCCAGCAGCTTAAGTCGGGCAGGGAGCACAGATACGCAGTATTTT,CASSLSRAGSTDTQYF,.,TRBV11-2,few,TRBJ2-3
TGTGCCAGCAGCGATACAGGGGCGGATACGCAGTATTTT,CASSDTGADTQYF,TRBD1,TRBV2,once,TRBJ2-3
TGTGCCAGCAGTCCGGAGGGGGTGGAGACCCAGTACTTC,CASSPEGVETQYF,.,TRBV7-7,.,TRBJ2-5
TGTGCCAGTGAAAAGGGGAGAGCAGATACGCAGTATTTT,CASEKGRADTQYF,.,TRBV7-2,many,TRBJ2-3
TGTGCCAGCAGCCCTTCGGGGAATCAGCCCCAGCATTTT,CASSPSGNQPQHF,.,TRBV7-2,.,TRBJ1-5
TGTGCCAGCATCTTTGGCACTGAAGCTTTCTTT,CASIFGTEAFF,.,TRBV6-5,.,TRBJ1-1
TGTGCCAGCAGCTTTATTGACTCTGGAAACACCATATATTTT,CASSFIDSGNTIYF,.,TRBV7-6,.,TRBJ1-3
TGTGCCAGCAGTTGGGCGAGAGATACGCAGTATTTT,CASSWARDTQYF,.,TRBV12-3/TRBV12-4,few,TRBJ2-3
TGTGCCAGCGGGGACGGGGGCAATCAGCCCCAGCATTTT,CASGDGGNQPQHF,.,TRBV12-3/TRBV12-4,.,TRBJ1-5
TGCGCCAGCAGCTTGCTTCAGAGCACAGATACGCAGTATTTT,CASSLLQSTDTQYF,.,TRBV5-1,.,TRBJ2-3
TGTGCCAGCAGCCCCGAGGGGTTCCAAGAGACCCAGTACTTC,CASSPEGFQETQYF,.,TRBV7-8,.,TRBJ2-5
TGTGCCACCAGTGATTTCCTTAGCAAGGGGGATGAGCAGTTCTTC,CATSDFLSKGDEQFF,.,TRBV24-1,.,TRBJ2-1
TGTGCCAGCAGCAACGAGGCGGGATACACAGATACGCAGTATTTT,CASSNEAGYTDTQYF,.,TRBV6-1,many,TRBJ2-3
TGTGCCAGCAGCACCGGGACAGGGGCTTTCGAGCAGTACTTC,CASSTGTGAFEQYF,TRBD1,TRBV7-8,.,TRBJ2-7
TGTGCCAGCAGTGATCCGGGGAATGAGCAGTTCTTC,CASSDPGNEQFF,.,TRBV2,many,TRBJ2-1
TGTGCCAGTCAGAGGGTCACCGGGGAGCTGTTTTTT,CASQRVTGELFF,.,TRBV19,many,TRBJ2-2
TGTGCCAGTAGTATATCTGGACGGGAGAACACTGAAGCTTTCTTT,CASSISGRENTEAFF,.,TRBV19,.,TRBJ1-1
TGTGCCAGCAGTTTTTTGGGCGACAGTGTTTATCAGCCCCAGCATTTT,CASSFLGDSVYQPQHF,.,TRBV28,.,TRBJ1-5
TGTGCCAGCAGTTACAGTGAGCAGTTCTTC,CASSYSEQFF,.,TRBV28,.,TRBJ2-1
TGTGCCAGCAGCTTCCCTCTAGCGGGGGCCCTTCAGAACACCGGGGAGCTGTTTTTT,CASSFPLAGALQNTGELFF,TRBD2,TRBV7-9,.,TRBJ2-2
TGTGCCAGCAGCTTCTTACAGGGGTCTAATGAAAAACTGTTTTTT,CASSFLQGSNEKLFF,TRBD1,TRBV5-6,.,TRBJ1-4
TGCGCCAGCAGCCCTCGGGACTACCCTCCGGAGGAGCAGTACTTC,CASSPRDYPPEEQYF,TRBD2,TRBV4-1,few,TRBJ2-7
TGTGCCAGCAGCGGCCGGACAGGCCAAGAGACCCAGTACTTC,CASSGRTGQETQYF,TRBD1,TRBV7-9,many,TRBJ2-5
TGTGCCAGCAGTGAAGCGGCAGGGTATAATGAAAAACTGTTTTTT,CASSEAAGYNEKLFF,.,TRBV2,.,TRBJ1-4
TGCAGCGTTTTCATGGGGGACAGGGGGCCCGGGGAGCTGTTTTTT,CSVFMGDRGPGELFF,TRBD1,TRBV29-1,few,TRBJ2-2
TGCAGTGGGGGACAGCTGGAAGAGACCCAGTACTTC,CSGGQLEETQYF,TRBD1,TRBV20-1,few,TRBJ2-5
TGTGCCAGCAGTTGGGGGTCTTTCGAGCAGTACTTC,CASSWGSFEQYF,.,TRBV12-3/TRBV12-4,few,TRBJ2-7
TGTGCCAGCAGCTCGGGACTAGCGGGGGGGAACACCGGGGAGCTGTTTTTT,CASSSGLAGGNTGELFF,TRBD2,TRBV5-4,many,TRBJ2-2
TGTGCCAGCAACGACACGTACCAAGAGACCCAGTACTTC,CASNDTYQETQYF,.,TRBV13,once,TRBJ2-5
TGTGCCAGTAGTCCGAGATCCGGGAAATACCCCTACAATGAGCAGTTCTTC,CASSPRSGKYPYNEQFF,.,TRBV19,few,TRBJ2-1
TGTGCCAGCGGAGAAACGGCGGGTGAAAAACTGTTTTTT,CASGETAGEKLFF,.,TRBV6-5,few,TRBJ1-4
TGTGCCAGCAGTTTAGGCCCTACGTCCCAGTACTTC,CASSLGPTSQYF,.,TRBV28,.,TRBJ2-5
TGCAGTGCTAGTCCCGGACAGGGTTTCAACTATGGCTACACCTTC,CSASPGQGFNYGYTF,TRBD1,TRBV20-1,few,TRBJ1-2
TGTGCCAGCAGTTTAGGGCTAGCGGGAAATGAGCAGTTCTTC,CASSLGLAGNEQFF,TRBD2,TRBV28,many,TRBJ2-1
TGTGCCAGCTCACCACCTCCAGGGAGCAGCTCCTACGAGCAGTACTTC,CASSPPPGSSSYEQYF,.,TRBV18,.,TRBJ2-7